This TCR beta chain was obtained from a study of cytomegalovirus exposure and HLA in healthy donors. Study at large: Within an early data release were about 80 million unique TCRs drawn from HLA-typed donors. Study-level findings and limits: Both high specificity and high sensitivity reportedly marked the classifier's diagnosis of cytomegalovirus status.

A note on this clone: Its target is not known.

V was clipped by 4 bases and J by 9 bases; unmatched bases: 2. Looked up from germline, CDR1 is SGHTA and CDR2 is FQGNSA. The CDR3 totals 12 residues. PCR involved 60 Vbeta and 13 Jbeta primers. Clones were sequenced by immunoSEQ multiplex PCR, and TCRdb holds only the in-frame ones, with some missing. The sample has over 90,000 clones, approximately 87% seen once. Sequenced: PBMCs. This sequence was found in a man in his forties in good health and CMV-seronegative. The chain has TRBV7-2 and TRBJ1-5; 8 bases line up with TRBD1. CDR3 nucleotide sequence: TGTGCCAGCAGCTCAGGGGGCGGGCCCCAGCATTTT. Translation: CASSSGGGPQHF.